This TCR beta chain was sequenced in a study of patients and donors after allogeneic stem cell transplantation. This clonotype was recorded a few times. TCRdb re-analysed the RT-PCR reads in MiXCR, keeping a single row per CDR3 protein. The sample yields approximately 29,000 distinct CDR3 sequences, around 35% seen once. The CDR3 runs to 16 residues. V was clipped by 7 bases and J by 2 bases; unmatched bases: 12. Germline CDR1 reads MNHEY; CDR2 reads SVGEGT. The sample comprised blood, either unsorted or a sorted T cell fraction (not recorded which). The clonotype was recovered from a human donor who was either an allogeneic HSCT recipient or a stem cell or donor lymphocyte infusion donor (not recorded which). It is not recorded whose cells these are; they may come from a transplant donor. The V and J genes are TRBV6-2 or TRBV6-3 and TRBJ2-5, with 8 nucleotides matching TRBD2. CDR3 loop: CASNTPLAEVQETQYF. The CDR3 DNA follows: TGTGCCAGCAATACCCCACTAGCGGAAGTACAAGAGACCCAGTACTTC.